These 23 T cell receptor beta chains were sequenced from one sample in a study of T-cell reconstitution after alpha-beta-depleted transplantation in children. Preparing the TCRbeta library involved the use of unique molecular identifiers. TCRdb re-called the PCR reads with MiXCR, one entry per CDR3 protein. The sample yields fewer than 750,000 distinct CDR3 sequences, 27% seen once. The sample in question was PBMCs, obtained before TCRalphabeta/CD19-depleted stem cell transplant. The receptors were sampled from a boy younger than two with Wiskott-Aldrich syndrome, due to receive a stem cell transplant.

This clonotype was found many times. At one boundary the junction diverges from the germline segment, which might be a read error. The V gene is TRBV5-1, the J gene TRBJ2-7, with D perhaps matching TRBD2 (5 bases). CDR1 and CDR2 (germline): SGHRS, YFSETQ. The CDR3 is made up of 13 amino acids. CDR3 sequence (DNA): TGTGCCAGCAGCTTAGGGCGGGCCTACGAGCAGTACTTC. Encoded protein: CASSLGRAYEQYF.

This clonotype occurred a few times. This sequence joins TRBV12-3 or TRBV12-4 and TRBJ1-5, with 7 bases that match TRBD1. CDR3 length: 17 residues. Losses at the gene ends were 5 bases for V and 3 bases for J; bases not matched to a gene: 13. The CDR3 coding sequence is TGTGCCAGCAGTATGTCGATCTCAGGGGGGGTCAATCAGCCCCAGCATTTT. This codes for CASSMSISGGVNQPQHF.

This clonotype has a handful of counts. The chain uses TRBV29-1 and TRBJ2-2, with TRBD2 matching 15 bases. CDR1 and CDR2 (germline): SQVTM, ANQGSEA. The CDR3 sequence is 16 residues long. V trimming: 7 bases; J trimming: 4 bases; junction bases outside the gene matches: 7. CDR3 DNA: TGCAGCGCCGGACTAGCGGGAGGGCCGGCCACCGGGGAGCTGTTTTTT. This sequence encodes CSAGLAGGPATGELFF.

The chain employs TRBV5-1 and TRBJ2-1; 13 bases fit TRBD2. Germline-derived CDR1 and CDR2 are SGHRS and YFSETQ. With V trimmed by 4 bases and J by 6 bases, 10 bases remained unmatched. The CDR3 contains 17 residues. CDR3 nucleotide sequence: TGCGCCAGCAGCACCGGACTAGCGGGAGTCGGAGGCAATGAGCAGTTCTTC. Its translation is CASSTGLAGVGGNEQFF.

The table lists this clonotype with a few counts. The DNA of the CDR3 is TGTGCCAGCATTACTAGACAGGGAGGCACAGATACGCAGTATTTT. Its protein product is CASITRQGGTDTQYF. The chain couples TRBV2 to TRBJ2-3, with 7 nucleotides matching TRBD1. This CDR3 has 15 amino acids. Germline-derived CDR1 and CDR2 are SNHLY and FYNNEI. V lost 7 bases, J lost 1 base, and 8 bases stayed unmatched. Based on the CDR3 plus reference TRBV2 and TRBJ2-3, the full variable domain is EPEVTQTPSHQVTQMGQEVILRCVPISNHLYFYWYRQILGQKVEFLVSFYNNEISEKSEIFDDQFSVERPDGSNFTLKIRSTKLEDSAMYFCASITRQGGTDTQYFGPGTRLTVL.

The chain employs TRBV20-1 and TRBJ2-3, with 8 bases identical to TRBD2. The ends lost 0 bases at V and 4 bases at J; junction bases unmatched: 6. CDR3 length: 15 amino acids. From germline, CDR1 is DFQATT and CDR2 SNEGSKA (reference sequence). The CDR3 here is CSARDASGRADTQYF. For the CDR3, the DNA is TGCAGTGCTAGAGATGCGAGCGGGAGAGCAGATACGCAGTATTTT.

In this sample, this clonotype turned up a few times. This chain links TRBV20-1 with TRBJ1-1; D not certain. This CDR3 has 11 residues. Deletions cut 0 bases from V and 6 bases from J, with 5 bases between. Germline values: CDR1 DFQATT, CDR2 SNEGSKA (reference sequence). CDR3 in DNA: TGCAGTGCTAGAGACCCCCCTGAAGCTTTCTTT. This gives the protein CSARDPPEAFF.

This chain uses TRBV5-1 with TRBJ2-3; 9 bases fit TRBD1. V lost 0 bases to trimming and J lost 4 bases; unmatched junction nucleotides: 6. The CDR3 is 16 residues long. Germline CDR1 is SGHRS and CDR2 is YFSETQ. This CDR3 is CASSLARTGGADTQYF. DNA for the CDR3: TGCGCCAGCAGCTTGGCGAGAACAGGGGGCGCAGATACGCAGTATTTT.

This clonotype was seen a few times. The chain is built from TRBV29-1 and TRBJ2-3; D is unclear. Looked up from germline, CDR1 is SQVTM and CDR2 is ANQGSEA. There are 10 residues in the CDR3. V lost 5 bases to trimming and J lost 8 bases, with 8 bases between them. CDR3 bases: TGCAGCGTTCGGATAGGTACGCAGTATTTT. This sequence encodes CSVRIGTQYF.

The rearrangement joins TRBV28 to TRBJ1-5; D uncertain. The germline CDR1 and CDR2 sequences are MDHEN and SYDVKM. Deletions cut 6 bases from V and 5 bases from J, with 14 bases between. CDR3 size: 14 residues. The CDR3 DNA reads TGTGCCAGCAGGCCCGGGGAGTCGTATCAGCCCCAGCATTTT. Protein: CASRPGESYQPQHF.

This clonotype has a handful of counts. The chain employs TRBV27 and TRBJ2-1, with D possibly matching TRBD2 (5 bases). The germline CDR1 and CDR2 sequences are MNHEY and SMNVEV (reference sequence). Trimming removed 3 bases at V and 3 bases at J, with 12 bases between. The CDR3 is made up of 15 amino acids. The CDR3 coding sequence is TGTGCCAGCAGTTTTAAGGGAGTCTACTACAATGAGCAGTTCTTC. Translated: CASSFKGVYYNEQFF.

Only a few counts were recorded for this clonotype. V gene TRBV5-1 combines with J gene TRBJ1-2, with D tentatively TRBD1 (6 bases). The CDR3 consists of 14 residues. The V end lost 4 bases, the J end lost 5 bases, and 15 bases lay between the germline ends. Germline V CDR1 and CDR2: SGHRS, YFSETQ. The CDR3 DNA follows: TGCGCCAGCAGCGAACAGGGTGGAGGGTATGGCTACACCTTC. It codes for CASSEQGGGYGYTF. Complete variable domain (other parts from reference TRBV5-1 and TRBJ1-2): KAGVTQTPRYLIKTRGQQVTLSCSPISGHRSVSWYQQTPGQGLQFLFEYFSETQRNKGNFPGRFSGRQFSNSRSEMNVSTLELGDSALYLCASSEQGGGYGYTFGSGTRLTVV.

This clonotype has more than one count but fewer than ten. This chain links TRBV24-1 with TRBJ2-1; TRBD1 agrees at 9 bases. The germline gives CDR1 KGHDR, CDR2 SFDVKD. J gave up 4 bases and V 2 bases, and 5 bases lay outside the gene matches. The CDR3 is 16 amino acids. The CDR3 region is CATSDSDRGPYNEQFF. The CDR3 bases are TGTGCCACCAGTGATTCGGACAGGGGACCTTACAATGAGCAGTTCTTC.

This clonotype was seen a few times. The chain carries TRBV4-1 and TRBJ1-4; D not resolved. This CDR3 spans 13 amino acids. Trimming removed 1 base from V and 8 bases from J, with 8 bases in between. The germline V gene has CDR1 MGHRA and CDR2 YSYEKL. CDR3 sequence: CASSQVLGEKLFF. CDR3 DNA sequence: TGCGCCAGCAGCCAAGTTCTAGGCGAAAAACTGTTTTTT.

The DNA of the CDR3 is TGTGCCAGCAGCCAAGATCTGGCTAGCGGGAGTGACGAGCAGTACTTC. Encoded protein: CASSQDLASGSDEQYF. This chain uses TRBV4-2 with TRBJ2-7, with 10 bases fitting TRBD2. The CDR3 length is 16 residues. With 0 bases clipped from V and 5 bases from J, the junction kept 7 bases outside the gene matches. The germline gives CDR1 LGHNA, CDR2 YNFKEQ.

This clonotype was recorded many times. This chain joins TRBV5-1 and TRBJ1-1; D gene unclear. Germline V lookup: CDR1 SGHRS, CDR2 YFSETQ. The CDR3 is made up of 13 amino acids. Trimming shortened V by 0 bases and J by 0 bases, and 3 bases separated the two germline ends. The CDR3 DNA is TGCGCCAGCAGCTTGGCCTTGAACACTGAAGCTTTCTTT. This gives the protein CASSLALNTEAFF.

This clonotype has at least ten counts. The rearrangement joins TRBV27 to TRBJ2-3; TRBD1 agrees at 7 bases. CDR1 and CDR2 from the germline V gene are MNHEY and SMNVEV (reference sequence). V lost 1 base to trimming and J lost 8 bases; unmatched junction nucleotides: 6. The CDR3 runs to 14 residues. The CDR3 sequence: CASSLLQGPTTQYF. The DNA for the CDR3 is TGTGCCAGCAGTTTATTACAGGGGCCAACTACGCAGTATTTT.

There are a few counts of this clonotype. The chain links TRBV5-1 to TRBJ1-1, with D perhaps matching TRBD1 (6 bases). Germline V gene lookup returns CDR1 SGHRS and CDR2 YFSETQ. V was pared by 2 bases and J by 0 bases, with 14 bases between. The CDR3 loop spans 16 amino acids. CDR3 sequence reads: CASSFKTGRMNTEAFF. The CDR3 DNA sequence: TGCGCCAGCAGCTTCAAGACAGGACGTATGAACACTGAAGCTTTCTTT.

This clonotype was counted only a few times. The chain joins TRBV28 to TRBJ2-5, with 9 positions matching TRBD2. Germline V gene lookup returns CDR1 MDHEN and CDR2 SYDVKM. The CDR3 spans 14 residues. V lost 5 bases and J lost 4; bases outside the gene matches: 5. The CDR3 is CASSVSGRSETQYF. CDR3 nucleotides: TGTGCCAGCAGTGTAAGCGGGAGGTCAGAGACCCAGTACTTC.

This chain joins TRBV13 and TRBJ2-3; 8 nucleotides match TRBD2. The CDR3 runs to 13 residues. The J segment lost 5 bases and the V segment lost 5 bases, leaving 3 bases of the junction unmatched. Per germline, CDR1 PRHDT and CDR2 FYEKMQ (reference sequence). In DNA, the CDR3 is TGTGCCAGCAGCGGGGGACTAGGAGATACGCAGTATTTT. It yields the protein CASSGGLGDTQYF. Full variable domain (missing parts from reference TRBV13 and TRBJ2-3): AAGVIQSPRHLIKEKRETATLKCYPIPRHDTVYWYQQGPGQDPQFLISFYEKMQSDKGSIPDRFSAQQFSDYHSELNMSSLELGDSALYFCASSGGLGDTQYFGPGTRLTVL.

This chain uses TRBV7-8 with TRBJ2-1; D might be TRBD1 or TRBD2, each matching 6 bases. Trimming pared 1 base from V and 6 bases from J, leaving 16 bases between. CDR3 size: 16 residues. CDR1 and CDR2 (germline): SGHVS, FQNEAQ. The chain's CDR3 is CASSLGAAEGGNEQFF. The CDR3, as DNA: TGTGCCAGCAGCTTAGGAGCCGCGGAGGGGGGCAATGAGCAGTTCTTC.

The chain employs TRBV20-1 and TRBJ2-5; D not resolved. Germline CDR1 and CDR2: DFQATT and SNEGSKA (reference sequence). CDR3 length: 11 amino acids. Trimming took off 5 bases at V and 7 bases at J, with 11 bases between the two ends. The CDR3 DNA reads as TGCAGTGCTGCCTATTCCGGGACCCAGTACTTC. Translated: CSAAYSGTQYF.

The chain links TRBV29-1 to TRBJ2-5; 8 nucleotides line up with TRBD2. This CDR3 region has 16 residues. V shed 7 bases, J shed 6 bases, and the junction held 19 bases outside the gene matches. Germline V lookup: CDR1 SQVTM, CDR2 ANQGSEA. CDR3 DNA sequence: TGCAGCGCCCTCGGGGGGGTTCAGTGGTCTTGGCAGACCCAGTACTTC. Protein product: CSALGGVQWSWQTQYF.